These 10 T cell receptor beta chains came from one sample sequenced in a study of cytomegalovirus exposure and HLA in healthy donors. A multiplex PCR was run with 60 Vbeta primers and 13 Jbeta primers. Clones were read by immunoSEQ multiplex PCR, and TCRdb kept only the in-frame ones, dropping some. The table records about 88,000 clones, 77% of them present only once. Material: PBMCs. Receptors were obtained from a woman aged 40-49 years in good health and CMV-seronegative.

This clone has only one observation. J is TRBJ2-1 and V is TRBV19; 12 bases are a match to TRBD2. There are 16 residues in the CDR3. The V gene end was trimmed by 4 bases and the J gene end by 0 bases; junction bases not matched to a gene: 1. Germline CDR1 LNHDA, CDR2 SQIVND (reference sequence). The CDR3: CASSTSGGDSYNEQFF. DNA for the CDR3: TGTGCCAGTAGTACTAGCGGGGGGGACTCCTACAATGAGCAGTTCTTC.

The V call is TRBV18, the J call TRBJ1-1; 7 bases line up with TRBD1. Germline V gene data show CDR1 as KGHSH and CDR2 as LQKENI. This CDR3 is 14 amino acids long. The trim removed 4 bases at V and 1 base at J, leaving 3 bases unmatched. CDR3 protein: CASSLTGRNTEAFF. The CDR3, as DNA: TGTGCCAGCTCACTGACAGGGCGGAACACTGAAGCTTTCTTT.

V and J are TRBV28 and TRBJ1-1; D uncertain. The CDR3 loop spans 18 amino acids. V was cut by 1 base and J by 1 base, with 19 bases left in between. Germline lookup yields CDR1 MDHEN and CDR2 SYDVKM. In DNA, the CDR3 is TGTGCCAGCAGTTTATACCCAGGCTCGTTCCTTGGGAACACTGAAGCTTTCTTT. Translated: CASSLYPGSFLGNTEAFF.

J is TRBJ2-7 and V is TRBV18; 11 bases match TRBD2. The CDR3 runs 14 residues. After removal of 2 bases from V and 4 bases from J, the junction contained 1 base not matched to a gene. Germline V gene data show CDR1 as KGHSH and CDR2 as LQKENI. This chain's CDR3 is CASSPTSGGYEQYF. The CDR3 nucleotides read TGTGCCAGCTCACCAACTAGCGGGGGATACGAGCAGTACTTC.

The rearrangement joins TRBV6-6 to TRBJ2-1; maybe TRBD2 (5 bases). The CDR3 has 13 amino acids. Germline V gene sequence: CDR1 MNHNY, CDR2 SVGAGI (reference sequence). Trimming cost V 7 bases and J 3 bases, with 10 bases left between them. CDR3 residues: CASTLLGYNEQFF. The CDR3, as DNA: TGTGCCAGCACCCTACTAGGCTACAATGAGCAGTTCTTC.

The chain uses TRBV10-3 and TRBJ2-7; TRBD1 matches at 9 bases. J was trimmed by 3 bases and V by 10 bases; bases with no gene match: 10. This CDR3 has 14 amino acids. Germline CDR1 reads ENHRY; CDR2 reads SYGVKD. The CDR3 is CATDPGQGNYEQYF. The CDR3 DNA follows: TGTGCCACCGATCCGGGACAGGGCAACTACGAGCAGTACTTC.

This clone showed up just a few times. V gene TRBV7-9 combines with J gene TRBJ2-7; 7 positions agree with TRBD1. CDR3 length: 13 residues. Per the germline V gene, CDR1 is SEHNR and CDR2 is FQNEAQ (reference sequence). V lost 5 bases, J lost 5 bases, and 6 bases stayed unmatched. The CDR3 DNA reads as TGTGCCAGCAGCGTTGACAGGGACCACGAGCAGTACTTC. Residues: CASSVDRDHEQYF.

This rearrangement joins TRBV29-1 to TRBJ2-1; TRBD1 agrees at 9 bases. This CDR3 contains 12 residues. V gave up 6 bases and J gave up 4 bases; unmatched junction bases: 1. Per the germline V gene, CDR1 is SQVTM and CDR2 is ANQGSEA. The CDR3, as DNA: TGCAGCGTGGGACAGGGTTACAATGAGCAGTTCTTC. Its translation is CSVGQGYNEQFF.

The chain joins TRBV5-7 to TRBJ2-5, with a possible D match to TRBD1 (5 bases). The DNA end favors TRBJ2-7, so the J call may be wrong. TRBV5-7 is labeled an ORF, and its function is uncertain. This CDR3 has 16 residues. CDR3 DNA sequence: TGTGCCAGCAGTATGAATAGGGCGTCAGGGCACTACGAGCAGTACTTC. Translating gives CASSMNRASGHYEQYF.

This sequence joins TRBV11-2 and TRBJ1-1; 7 bases agree with TRBD1. The germline gives CDR1 SGHAT, CDR2 FQNNGV. The CDR3 totals 15 residues. V shed 5 bases and J 7 bases; nucleotides not matched to a gene: 13. This CDR3 reads CASSRNRGGLNEAFF. CDR3 DNA: TGTGCCAGCAGCCGAAACAGGGGCGGATTAAATGAAGCTTTCTTT.